The 10 T cell receptor beta chains below come from one sample, sequenced in a study of cytotoxic CD8 clonotypes in ibrutinib-treated CLL. Profiling relied on immunoSEQ multiplex PCR, and the TCRdb table lists in-frame clones only, not all of them. The table includes 120,000 to 150,000 clones, approximately 77% detected once. The sample here was PBMCs, taken after 12 months of ibrutinib treatment. The origin of the receptors is a human donor with chronic lymphocytic leukemia.

This chain links TRBV28 with TRBJ1-2; 9 bases fit TRBD1. CDR1 MDHEN and CDR2 SYDVKM come from the germline V gene. The CDR3 totals 16 residues. The junction had 14 bases not matched to a gene; V was cut back by 6 bases and J by 6 bases. Here the CDR3 DNA reads TGTGCCAGCAGCGCCCCACTACAGGGGGCTAGCCATGGCTACACCTTC. This encodes CASSAPLQGASHGYTF.

The rearrangement joins TRBV7-7 to TRBJ2-2; possible D gene TRBD2, 6 bases. Per the germline V gene, CDR1 is SSHAT and CDR2 is FNYEAQ (reference sequence). The CDR3 is 12 amino acids. The CDR3 region is CASGQNTGELFF. Here the CDR3 DNA reads TGTGCTAGCGGACAAAACACCGGGGAGCTGTTTTTT.

This chain links TRBV11-2 with TRBJ1-1, with no clear D. V lost 3 bases and J lost 11, with 16 bases in between. Germline V lookup: CDR1 SGHAT, CDR2 FQNNGV. The CDR3 is 13 residues long. CDR3 loop: CASSFEVSLGAFF. The CDR3 bases are TGTGCCAGCAGCTTCGAGGTGTCACTAGGGGCTTTCTTT.

The chain is built from TRBV7-6 and TRBJ1-2; no definite D call. CDR3 length: 16 residues. Germline V CDR1 and CDR2: SGHVS, FNYEAQ. The ends were cut back, 1 base at V and 4 bases at J, with 16 bases in the middle. CDR3 nucleotide sequence: TGTGCCAGCAGCTTAGTCTCAGGCGGCAGCTTCTATGGCTACACCTTC. Its translation: CASSLVSGGSFYGYTF.

The gene calls are TRBV28 and TRBJ1-2; no definite D call. Germline assignment: CDR1 MDHEN and CDR2 SYDVKM. The CDR3 is 15 amino acids. Trimming shortened V by 3 bases and J by 5 bases, and 16 bases separated the two germline ends. The CDR3 here is CASSFPSSGSYGYTF. DNA of the CDR3: TGTGCCAGCAGTTTTCCGTCTTCGGGATCGTATGGCTACACCTTC.

This clone was picked up a small number of times. The J gene is TRBJ1-6, the V gene TRBV6-6; no clear D gene. CDR3 length: 16 amino acids. In germline, CDR1 is MNHNY, CDR2 SVGAGI (reference sequence). Between the trimmed V and J ends, which lost 5 bases and 2 bases, there was a span of 13 bases. The CDR3 region is CASSRDLQAYNSPLHF. The CDR3 coding sequence is TGTGCCAGCAGTAGAGACCTGCAAGCCTATAATTCACCCCTCCACTTT.

The chain is built from TRBV7-6 and TRBJ2-2, with D hard to call. V lost 5 bases, J lost 4 bases, and 2 bases lay in between. Germline V gene sequence: CDR1 SGHVS, CDR2 FNYEAQ. The CDR3 totals 11 residues. The CDR3 sequence is CASSPTGELFF. Written as DNA, the CDR3 is TGTGCCAGCAGCCCCACCGGGGAGCTGTTTTTT.

The table lists this clone with a few counts. This chain uses TRBV4-1 with TRBJ2-2; TRBD2 agrees at 8 bases. The germline V gene has CDR1 MGHRA and CDR2 YSYEKL. J was trimmed by 5 bases and V by 4 bases; bases with no gene match: 12. This CDR3 has 17 residues. The CDR3: CASSRLGSGERTGELFF. DNA for the CDR3: TGCGCCAGCAGCCGCCTGGGTAGCGGGGAAAGGACCGGGGAGCTGTTTTTT.

The rearrangement links TRBV6-1 to TRBJ1-5; 8 bases map to TRBD1. After removal of 1 base from V and 4 bases from J, the junction contained 3 bases not matched to a gene. Per germline, CDR1 MNHNS and CDR2 SASEGT. CDR3 length: 15 residues. The CDR3 DNA sequence: TGTGCCAGCAGTGAAGACAGGGGGAGTAATCAGCCCCAGCATTTT. Translating gives CASSEDRGSNQPQHF.

This clone was observed once. The J gene is TRBJ2-5, the V gene TRBV27, with TRBD1 matching 12 bases. The germline V gene has CDR1 MNHEY and CDR2 SMNVEV (reference sequence). The CDR3 length is 13 residues. V shed 6 bases, J shed 11 bases, and the junction held 7 bases outside the gene matches. The CDR3 DNA follows: TGTGCCAGCAGGGGACAGGGGGCGGGAGAGCAGTACTTC. Its translation is CASRGQGAGEQYF.